These T cell receptor beta chains were read from a single sample in a study of identical twins. TCRdb ran MiXCR on the 5' RACE reads and lists one entry per CDR3 protein. The sample includes a few hundred thousand distinct CDR3 sequences, 24% of them seen just once. The same data also went into a second study, on T cells expressing NK-cell markers.

The material sequenced was CD4+ T cells sorted from blood. The source of these receptors is a woman aged 18-35 years in good health. Each CDR3 is given with its conserved first and last residue. Fields, in order: V gene, J gene, D gene, clone size, CDR3 DNA, CDR3 protein. The D gene is left open where the match is weak. Rows may omit the clone size; those that give it use once, few, many or a size class.

>TRBV20-1|TRBJ1-5|NA|NA
TGCAGTGCTAGCTGGGGGCAGGGGAGTCAGTCCCAGCATTTT
CSASWGQGSQSQHF
>TRBV27|TRBJ2-3|TRBD2|NA
TGTGCCAGCACCCTGCTGGGGACTAACACAGATACGCAGTATTTT
CASTLLGTNTDTQYF
>TRBV20-1|TRBJ2-7|NA|NA
TGCAGTGCTAGTACAGATCTCTCCTACGAGCAGTACTTC
CSASTDLSYEQYF
>TRBV27|TRBJ1-2|NA|few
TGTGCCAGCAAGTGGGACGCCCGACCCTACTATGGCTACACCTTC
CASKWDARPYYGYTF
>TRBV20-1|TRBJ2-3|NA|NA
TGCAGTGCATGGGGGTTTTTGGCTCCTGATGATACGCAGTATTTT
CSAWGFLAPDDTQYF
>TRBV7-2|TRBJ2-7|NA|few
TGTGCCAGCAGCTTAACACTAGCCCTCACCTACGAGCAGTACTTC
CASSLTLALTYEQYF
>TRBV3-1|TRBJ1-1|NA|few
TGTGCCAGCAGCCATTCCGGGGAGGCTTTCTTT
CASSHSGEAFF
>TRBV18|TRBJ2-2|NA|NA
TGTGCCAGCTCACCGATGGGAGACACCGGGGAGCTGTTTTTT
CASSPMGDTGELFF
>TRBV5-1|TRBJ2-7|TRBD2|NA
TGCGCCAGCAGCCCGGAGCGGGGAGGTACCTACGAGCAGTACTTC
CASSPERGGTYEQYF
>TRBV6-1|TRBJ2-5|TRBD2|few
TGTGCCAGCACCAAACTAGCGCCATACCAAGAGACCCAGTACTTC
CASTKLAPYQETQYF
>TRBV2|TRBJ2-5|NA|NA
TGTGCCAGCAGTTCTGTGCGTCGGGAGACCCAGTACTTC
CASSSVRRETQYF
>TRBV6-4|TRBJ2-6|NA|NA
TGTGCCAGCAGTGACCGCCCTCCAGGGTCTGGGGCCAACGTCCTGACTTTC
CASSDRPPGSGANVLTF
>TRBV4-3|TRBJ2-3|TRBD1|few
TGCGCCAGCAGCCAACGGGGACAGGGAGCAGATACGCAGTATTTT
CASSQRGQGADTQYF
>TRBV19|TRBJ2-5|NA|few
TGTGCCAGTAGTGTCTCTGAGGGTACCCAGTACTTC
CASSVSEGTQYF
>TRBV5-1|TRBJ2-2|TRBD2|NA
TGCGCCAGCAGCCCGGGACTAAAACCCGGGGAGCTGTTTTTT
CASSPGLKPGELFF
>TRBV20-1|TRBJ1-1|NA|NA
TGCAGTGCTGCGGAGAGGGAAGCTTTCTTT
CSAAEREAFF
>TRBV6-2/TRBV6-3|TRBJ1-1|NA|once
TGTGCCAGCAGTGCCACGCGGGGGGTGAACACTGAAGCTTTCTTT
CASSATRGVNTEAFF
>TRBV7-9|TRBJ1-5|NA|few
TGTGCCAGCAGCCCCGGCGATGATCAGCCCCAGCATTTT
CASSPGDDQPQHF
>TRBV6-2/TRBV6-3|TRBJ1-1|NA|few
TGTGCCAGCAGTTACCCCTCGATTTGGAACACTGAAGCTTTCTTT
CASSYPSIWNTEAFF
>TRBV12-3/TRBV12-4|TRBJ2-1|TRBD2|NA
TGTGCCAGCAGTCGCCGCAGTTCGGGGCTAGCGGGGTACAATGAGCAGTTCTTC
CASSRRSSGLAGYNEQFF
>TRBV7-9|TRBJ2-7|NA|NA
TGTGCCAGCAGCTTAACGGCTGAATCTTCCTACGAGCAGTACTTC
CASSLTAESSYEQYF
>TRBV20-1|TRBJ1-1|NA|NA
TGCAGTGCTAGAATCGGGGGCAACACTGAAGCTTTCTTT
CSARIGGNTEAFF
>TRBV6-6|TRBJ2-7|NA|few
TGTGCCAGCAGAGACGGGGGCCCCTACGAGCAGTACTTC
CASRDGGPYEQYF
>TRBV6-1|TRBJ2-7|TRBD1|NA
TGTGCCAGCAGACCGGGACAGCTTATAAGCGAGCAGTACTTC
CASRPGQLISEQYF
>TRBV10-3|TRBJ2-2|NA|NA
TGTGCCATCAGTGAGTCGAGCGACAGACTAGTCACCGGGGAGCTGTTTTTT
CAISESSDRLVTGELFF
>TRBV20-1|TRBJ1-1|TRBD1|NA
TGCAGTGCAAGTAGACAGGGGGACACTGAAGCTTTCTTT
CSASRQGDTEAFF
>TRBV5-1|TRBJ2-1|NA|NA
TGCGCCAGCAGGCAACCGGTCCCGTTTGGCGGATACAATGAGCAGTTCTTC
CASRQPVPFGGYNEQFF
>TRBV10-3|TRBJ2-1|NA|few
TGTGCCATCAGTGTACTGTTAAGCTCCTACAATGAGCAGTTCTTC
CAISVLLSSYNEQFF
>TRBV3-1|TRBJ2-1|TRBD2|NA
TGTGCCAGCAGCCGGGCTAGCGGGAGAAATGAGCAGTTCTTC
CASSRASGRNEQFF
>TRBV29-1|TRBJ2-2|TRBD2|NA
TGCAGCGTTGAAGGGACTAGCACCACGGGGGGGGAGCTGTTTTTT
CSVEGTSTTGGELFF
>TRBV20-1|TRBJ2-7|NA|NA
TGCAGTGCCGAAGGGGGGTACGAGCAGTACTTC
CSAEGGYEQYF
>TRBV29-1|TRBJ1-1|NA|NA
TGCACTACGAGGAGGGACCCTAACACTGAAGCTTTCTTT
CTTRRDPNTEAFF
>TRBV6-1|TRBJ2-4|NA|few
TGTGCCAGCAGTCCCCGCGGGGTTCAGGCCAAAAACATTCAGTACTTC
CASSPRGVQAKNIQYF
>TRBV20-1|TRBJ2-5|TRBD1|few
TGCAGTGCTGTGACAGGGGGCGGACGGAAAGAGACCCAGTACTTC
CSAVTGGGRKETQYF
>TRBV28|TRBJ2-4|TRBD1|many
TGTGCCACCCACGGACAGGGAGAAGCCAAAAACATTCAGTACTTC
CATHGQGEAKNIQYF
>TRBV5-6|TRBJ2-5|NA|NA
TGTGCCAGCAGCTTTATAACTGGGCAGGAGACCCAGTACTTC
CASSFITGQETQYF
>TRBV20-1|TRBJ2-5|TRBD2|NA
TGCAGTGCTAGTCGGGGGGACGGACCGGGCCAGTACTTC
CSASRGDGPGQYF
>TRBV29-1|TRBJ2-7|TRBD1|NA
TGCAGCGTTGAGAGGCTTCGGACAGGGGGCGAGCAGTACTTC
CSVERLRTGGEQYF
>TRBV10-1|TRBJ2-1|TRBD2|NA
TGCGCCAGCAGCCCCGGGACTAGCGGGAAAAATGAGCAGTTCTTC
CASSPGTSGKNEQFF
>TRBV18|TRBJ2-1|TRBD2|NA
TGTGCCAGCTCACCGAGGACTAGCGGCACTTCCTACAATGAGCAGTTCTTC
CASSPRTSGTSYNEQFF
>TRBV29-1|TRBJ2-7|TRBD2|NA
TGCAGCGTCCAGACTAGGGAGGGAACCTACGAGCAGTACTTC
CSVQTREGTYEQYF
>TRBV10-2|TRBJ2-7|TRBD2|NA
TGCGCCAGTCGGCGATCAGGGACTACGGTTCCCTACGAGCAGTACTTC
CASRRSGTTVPYEQYF
>TRBV20-1|TRBJ2-3|NA|NA
TGCAGTGCCCTAAGGCAGCATAGCACAGATACGCAGTATTTT
CSALRQHSTDTQYF
>TRBV5-5|TRBJ1-1|NA|few
TGTGCCAGCAGCTATTACAGGGTAGGCGTCACTGAAGCTTTCTTT
CASSYYRVGVTEAFF
>TRBV12-3/TRBV12-4|TRBJ2-1|NA|few
TGTGCCAGCAGTGGGAGGACTATTTACAATGAGCAGTTCTTC
CASSGRTIYNEQFF
>TRBV20-1|TRBJ1-2|TRBD1|few
TGCAGTGTCTTTTTCGGGACAGGGGCTGGCTACACCTTC
CSVFFGTGAGYTF
>TRBV5-5|TRBJ2-7|NA|NA
TGTGCCAGCAGGTGGGGAGCCCAGCCAACCTACGAGCAGTACTTC
CASRWGAQPTYEQYF
>TRBV7-2|TRBJ1-2|NA|NA
TGTGCCAGCAGCTTAGAATCTGGAGTAGGGTATGGCTACACCTTC
CASSLESGVGYGYTF
>TRBV12-3/TRBV12-4|TRBJ2-7|NA|NA
TGTGCCAGCAGGCGTAGCGGTTACGAGCAGTACTTC
CASRRSGYEQYF
>TRBV10-3|TRBJ2-5|NA|NA
TGTGCCATCAGTGAGTCCTTTCAGAAGACCCAGTACTTC
CAISESFQKTQYF
>TRBV7-8|TRBJ2-1|NA|NA
TGTGCCAGCAGCTTAGTGAGGGCCCGTTACAATGAGCAGTTCTTC
CASSLVRARYNEQFF
>TRBV3-1|TRBJ1-1|NA|NA
TGTGCCAGCAGCCACCTAGGGGGAGGGAACACTGAAGCTTTCTTT
CASSHLGGGNTEAFF
>TRBV7-2|TRBJ2-7|NA|few
TGTGCCAGCAGCCCCACTGGGTCTGGATTTTGGGACGAGCAGTACTTC
CASSPTGSGFWDEQYF